These 10 T cell receptor beta chains were sequenced from one sample in a study of T cells after posttransplantation cyclophosphamide. The method was immunoSEQ multiplex PCR; TCRdb's version includes in-frame clones alone and lacks a portion of them. The sample lists approximately 45,000 clones, around 91% occurring once. Treatment was busulfan-fludarabine conditioning, a marrow graft, and cyclophosphamide on days +3 and +4. The source was PBMCs, collected about 64 days after allogeneic stem cell transplant with posttransplant cyclophosphamide. These receptors were taken from a male patient between 55 and 70 years old who received an allogeneic stem cell transplant from a related donor and was CMV-positive. The T cells may partly be graft donor cells.

The CDR3, as DNA: TGTGCCAGCAGCTTAGGACTAGCGGGGTGGGGGACCCAGTACTTC. Protein sequence: CASSLGLAGWGTQYF. The V gene is TRBV7-9, the J gene TRBJ2-5, with TRBD2 matching over 11 bases. V was pared by 1 base and J by 7 bases, with 5 bases of the junction left unmatched. Germline-derived CDR1 and CDR2 are SEHNR and FQNEAQ (reference sequence). The CDR3 has 15 residues.

The chain combines TRBV27 with TRBJ1-6, with a possible D match to TRBD1 (6 bases). Germline V gene sequence: CDR1 MNHEY, CDR2 SMNVEV (reference sequence). Trimming removed 6 bases at V and 8 bases at J, with 11 bases between. The CDR3 sequence is 13 residues long. In DNA form, the CDR3 reads TGTGCCAGCAGCCCAGACAGGTATTCACCCCTCCACTTT. Translation: CASSPDRYSPLHF.

Only one count was recorded for this clone. This chain links TRBV5-4 with TRBJ2-4; maybe TRBD1 (6 bases). From germline, CDR1 is SGHNT and CDR2 YYREEE (reference sequence). The germline V and J ends were trimmed by 7 bases and 7 bases, with 18 bases remaining between them. The CDR3 sequence is 14 residues long. CDR3 loop: CASAARDTQNIQYF. Here the CDR3 DNA reads TGTGCCAGCGCCGCCCGGGACACCCAGAACATTCAGTACTTC.

This clone has a single count. This rearrangement joins TRBV19 to TRBJ2-3, with D perhaps matching TRBD1 (5 bases). The germline V gene encodes CDR1 LNHDA and CDR2 SQIVND (reference sequence). The V end was cut by 3 bases, the J end by 5 bases, with 12 bases between. CDR3 length equals 14 residues. The CDR3 DNA is TGTGCCAGTAGTATGGGGAACAGGCGAGATACGCAGTATTTT. Translated: CASSMGNRRDTQYF.

J is TRBJ1-4 and V is TRBV18; D might be TRBD1 (5 bases). Germline lookup yields CDR1 KGHSH and CDR2 LQKENI. CDR3 length: 15 amino acids. V lost 8 bases and J lost 0, with 13 bases in between. This CDR3 is CASRKQGSTNEKLFF. The CDR3 bases are TGTGCCAGCCGAAAGCAGGGATCAACTAATGAAAAACTGTTTTTT.

CDR3 nucleotide sequence: TGTGCCAGCAGCAAAGCGGGGGGGGGTAATGAGCAGTTCTTC. It encodes CASSKAGGGNEQFF. The chain links TRBV5-4 to TRBJ2-1; TRBD2 aligns across 10 bases. The CDR3 covers 14 residues. The ends lost 4 bases at V and 7 bases at J; junction bases unmatched: 5. Germline assignment: CDR1 SGHNT and CDR2 YYREEE (reference sequence).

J is TRBJ2-1 and V is TRBV11-2; 8 bases fit TRBD1. Germline CDR1 is SGHAT and CDR2 is FQNNGV. The CDR3 is made up of 16 amino acids. J lost 6 bases, V lost 1 base, and 8 bases had no gene match. The DNA for the CDR3 is TGTGCCAGCAGCTTAGTTATAGGACAGGGTGCCAATGAGCAGTTCTTC. This translates into CASSLVIGQGANEQFF.

DNA for the CDR3: TGTGCCAGCAGCCGACAGGGGCCCACAGATACGCAGTATTTT. Amino acids: CASSRQGPTDTQYF. The chain is built from TRBV11-3 and TRBJ2-3; 8 bases map to TRBD1. The germline CDR1 and CDR2 sequences are SGHNT and YENEEA. V lost 5 bases, J lost 2 bases, and 3 bases stayed unmatched. This CDR3 contains 14 residues.

V gene TRBV6-1 combines with J gene TRBJ2-7; D possibly corresponds to TRBD2 (5 bases). Looked up from germline, CDR1 is MNHNS and CDR2 is SASEGT. Trimming removed 3 bases from V and 0 bases from J, with 15 bases in between. CDR3 length: 16 residues. The chain's CDR3 is CASSEFPPGSSYEQYF. The CDR3 DNA sequence: TGTGCCAGCAGTGAGTTCCCCCCGGGAAGCTCCTACGAGCAGTACTTC.

The chain combines TRBV4-1 with TRBJ2-3; D is perhaps TRBD2 (6 bases). V was trimmed by 4 bases and J by 6 bases, leaving 11 bases between them. Germline assignment: CDR1 MGHRA and CDR2 YSYEKL. The CDR3 loop spans 13 amino acids. Here the CDR3 reads CASSPGGRDTQYF. The CDR3 nucleotides read TGCGCCAGCAGCCCCGGAGGGCGTGATACGCAGTATTTT.